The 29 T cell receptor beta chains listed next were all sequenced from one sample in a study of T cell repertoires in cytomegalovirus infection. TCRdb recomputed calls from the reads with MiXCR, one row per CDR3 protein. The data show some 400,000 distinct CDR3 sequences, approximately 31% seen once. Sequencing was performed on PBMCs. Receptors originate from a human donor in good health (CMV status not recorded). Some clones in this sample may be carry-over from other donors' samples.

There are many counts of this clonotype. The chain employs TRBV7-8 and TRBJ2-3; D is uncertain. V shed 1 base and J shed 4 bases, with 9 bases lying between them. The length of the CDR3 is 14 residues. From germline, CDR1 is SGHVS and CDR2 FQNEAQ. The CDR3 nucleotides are TGTGCCAGCAGCTTAGTTCGAGCCCCAGATACGCAGTATTTT. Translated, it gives CASSLVRAPDTQYF.

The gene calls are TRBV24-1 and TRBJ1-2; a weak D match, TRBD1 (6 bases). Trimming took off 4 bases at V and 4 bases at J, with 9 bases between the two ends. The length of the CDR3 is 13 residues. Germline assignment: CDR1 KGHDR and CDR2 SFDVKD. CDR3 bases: TGTGCCACCAGTGAACAGGGTAGCTATGGCTACACCTTC. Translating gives CATSEQGSYGYTF.

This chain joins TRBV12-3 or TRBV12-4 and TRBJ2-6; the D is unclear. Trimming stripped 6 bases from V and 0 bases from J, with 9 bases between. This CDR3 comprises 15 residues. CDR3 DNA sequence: TGTGCCAGCAGCAGATCGAGCTCTGGGGCCAACGTCCTGACTTTC. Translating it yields CASSRSSSGANVLTF.

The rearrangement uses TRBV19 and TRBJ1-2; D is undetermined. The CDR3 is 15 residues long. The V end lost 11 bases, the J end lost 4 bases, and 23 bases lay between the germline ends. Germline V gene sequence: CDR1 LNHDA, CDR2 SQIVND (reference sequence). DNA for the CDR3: TGTGCCGCTTACGGTCCTCAGCGGGTGGGCTATGGCTACACCTTC. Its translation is CAAYGPQRVGYGYTF. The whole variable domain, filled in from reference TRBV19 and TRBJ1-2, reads DGGITQSPKYLFRKEGQNVTLSCEQNLNHDAMYWYRQDPGQGLRLIYYSQIVNDFQKGDIAEGYSVSREKKESFPLTVTSAQKNPTAFYLCAAYGPQRVGYGYTFGSGTRLTVV.

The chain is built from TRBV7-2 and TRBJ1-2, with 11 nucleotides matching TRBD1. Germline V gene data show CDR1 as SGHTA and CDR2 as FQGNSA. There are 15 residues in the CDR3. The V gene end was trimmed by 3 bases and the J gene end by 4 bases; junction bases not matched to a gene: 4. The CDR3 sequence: CASSFQDRGLYGYTF. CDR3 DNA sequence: TGTGCCAGCAGCTTTCAGGACAGGGGGCTCTATGGCTACACCTTC. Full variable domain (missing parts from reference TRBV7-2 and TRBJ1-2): GAGVSQSPSNKVTEKGKDVELRCDPISGHTALYWYRQSLGQGLEFLIYFQGNSAPDKSGLPSDRFSAERTGGSVSTLTIQRTQQEDSAVYLCASSFQDRGLYGYTFGSGTRLTVV.

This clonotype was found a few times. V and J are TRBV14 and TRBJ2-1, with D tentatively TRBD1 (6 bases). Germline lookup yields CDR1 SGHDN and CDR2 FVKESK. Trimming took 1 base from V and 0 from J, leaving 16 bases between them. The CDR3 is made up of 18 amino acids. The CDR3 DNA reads TGTGCCAGCAGCCAAGCTTACATGCAGGGGAGCTCCTACAATGAGCAGTTCTTC. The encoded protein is CASSQAYMQGSSYNEQFF.

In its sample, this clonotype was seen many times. DNA of the CDR3: TGTGCCAGCACCTCAGGAAACTCCTACAATGAGCAGTTCTTC. Its translation is CASTSGNSYNEQFF. V usage is TRBV12-3 or TRBV12-4 and J usage is TRBJ2-1; D is ambiguous. This CDR3 contains 14 residues. With 7 bases removed from V and 0 bases from J, the gap between germline ends came to 10 bases.

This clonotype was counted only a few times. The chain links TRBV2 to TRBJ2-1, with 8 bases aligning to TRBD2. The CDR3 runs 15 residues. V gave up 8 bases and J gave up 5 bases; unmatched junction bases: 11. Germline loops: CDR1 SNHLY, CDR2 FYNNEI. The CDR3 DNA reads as TGTGCCAGCCGTGGGAGGCGGGGGGTTAACAATGAGCAGTTCTTC. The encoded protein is CASRGRRGVNNEQFF.

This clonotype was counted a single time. As DNA, the CDR3 is TGCAGCGTACTTACAGGGAGTCTAAACTATGGCTACACCTTC. Translation: CSVLTGSLNYGYTF. The chain combines TRBV29-1 with TRBJ1-2; a weak D match, TRBD1 (6 bases). Trimming removed 6 bases at V and 2 bases at J, with 16 bases between. Germline loops: CDR1 SQVTM, CDR2 ANQGSEA. This CDR3 is 14 amino acids long.

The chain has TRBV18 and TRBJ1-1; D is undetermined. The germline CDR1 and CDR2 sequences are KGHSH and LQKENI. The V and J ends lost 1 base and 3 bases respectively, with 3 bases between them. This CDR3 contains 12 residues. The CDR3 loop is CASSPQDTEAFF. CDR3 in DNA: TGTGCCAGCTCACCACAGGACACTGAAGCTTTCTTT.

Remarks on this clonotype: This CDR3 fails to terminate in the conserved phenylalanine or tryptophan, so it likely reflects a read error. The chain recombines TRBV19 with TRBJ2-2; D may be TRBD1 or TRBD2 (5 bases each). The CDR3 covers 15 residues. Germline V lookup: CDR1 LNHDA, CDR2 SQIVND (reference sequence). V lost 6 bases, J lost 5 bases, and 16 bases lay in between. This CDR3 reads CASSVRRTPTGELFL. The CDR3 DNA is TGTGCCAGTAGCGTGCGGAGGACACCTACCGGGGAGCTGTTTTTA.

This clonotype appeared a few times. CDR3 nucleotides: TGTGCCAGCAGCTTAGGGTTCGGGGTTTTAAGCGGCTACACCTTC. As protein: CASSLGFGVLSGYTF. J is TRBJ1-2 and V is TRBV7-9; no reliable D call. Trimming took off 1 base at V and 8 bases at J, with 17 bases between the two ends. The CDR3 has 15 residues. Germline CDR1 is SEHNR and CDR2 is FQNEAQ (reference sequence).

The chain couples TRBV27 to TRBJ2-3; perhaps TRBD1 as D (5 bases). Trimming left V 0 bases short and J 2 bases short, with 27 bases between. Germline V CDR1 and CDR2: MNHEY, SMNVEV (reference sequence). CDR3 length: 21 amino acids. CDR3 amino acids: CASSLSATDSGNSPTTDTQYF. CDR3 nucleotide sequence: TGTGCCAGCAGTTTATCCGCGACAGACAGTGGAAACTCACCAACCACAGATACGCAGTATTTT.

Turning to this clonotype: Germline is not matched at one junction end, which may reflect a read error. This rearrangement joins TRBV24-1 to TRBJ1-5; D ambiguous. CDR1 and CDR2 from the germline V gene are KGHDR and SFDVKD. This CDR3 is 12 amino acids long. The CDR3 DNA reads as TGTGCCACCAGTAAAAGCAATCAGCCCCGGCATTTT. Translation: CATSKSNQPRHF.

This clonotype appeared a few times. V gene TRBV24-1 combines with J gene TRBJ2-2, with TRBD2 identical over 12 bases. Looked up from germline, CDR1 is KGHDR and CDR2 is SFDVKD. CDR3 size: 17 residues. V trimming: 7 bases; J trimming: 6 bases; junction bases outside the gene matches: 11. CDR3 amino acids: CATSATSGGPASGELFF. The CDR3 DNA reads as TGTGCCACCAGCGCGACTAGCGGGGGCCCGGCGTCCGGGGAGCTGTTTTTT.

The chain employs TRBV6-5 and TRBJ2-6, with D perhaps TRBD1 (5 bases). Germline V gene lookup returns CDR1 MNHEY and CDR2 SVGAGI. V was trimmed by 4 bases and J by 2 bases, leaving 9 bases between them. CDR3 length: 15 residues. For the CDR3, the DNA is TGTGCCAGCAGTTCGACAGCGACTGGGGCCAACGTCCTGACTTTC. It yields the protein CASSSTATGANVLTF.

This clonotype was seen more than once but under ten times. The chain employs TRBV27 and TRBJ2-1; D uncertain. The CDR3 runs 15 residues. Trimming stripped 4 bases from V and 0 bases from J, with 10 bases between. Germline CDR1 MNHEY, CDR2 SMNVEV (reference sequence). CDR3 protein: CASSSPGFSYNEQFF. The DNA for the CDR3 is TGTGCCAGCAGTTCTCCGGGTTTCTCCTACAATGAGCAGTTCTTC.

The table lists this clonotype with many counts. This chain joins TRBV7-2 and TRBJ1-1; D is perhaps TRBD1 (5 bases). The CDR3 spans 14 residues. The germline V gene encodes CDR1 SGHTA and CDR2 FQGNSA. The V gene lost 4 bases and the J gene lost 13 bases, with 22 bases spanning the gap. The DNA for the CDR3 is TGTGCCAGCAGCTCCACCAACCGTCCCGGGACTTTTTTCTTT. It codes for CASSSTNRPGTFFF.

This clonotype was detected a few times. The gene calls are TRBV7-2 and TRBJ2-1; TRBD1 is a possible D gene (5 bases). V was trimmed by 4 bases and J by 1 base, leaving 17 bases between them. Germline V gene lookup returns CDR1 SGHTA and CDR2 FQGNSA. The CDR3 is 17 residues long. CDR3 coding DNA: TGTGCCAGCAGCTCGCCGACAGACCTATGGTCCTACAATGAGCAGTTCTTC. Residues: CASSSPTDLWSYNEQFF.

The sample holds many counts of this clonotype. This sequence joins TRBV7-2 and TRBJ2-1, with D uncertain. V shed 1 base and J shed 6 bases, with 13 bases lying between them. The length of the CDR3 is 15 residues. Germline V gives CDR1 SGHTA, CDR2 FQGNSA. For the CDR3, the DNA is TGTGCCAGCAGCTTAGTGGGAATCATAGTCAATGAGCAGTTCTTC. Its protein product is CASSLVGIIVNEQFF. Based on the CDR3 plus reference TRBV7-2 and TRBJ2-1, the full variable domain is GAGVSQSPSNKVTEKGKDVELRCDPISGHTALYWYRQSLGQGLEFLIYFQGNSAPDKSGLPSDRFSAERTGGSVSTLTIQRTQQEDSAVYLCASSLVGIIVNEQFFGPGTRLTVL.

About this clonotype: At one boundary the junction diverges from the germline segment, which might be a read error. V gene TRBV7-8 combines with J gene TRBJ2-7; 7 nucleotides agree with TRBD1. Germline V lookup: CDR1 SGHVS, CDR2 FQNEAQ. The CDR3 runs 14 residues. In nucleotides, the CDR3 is TGTGCCAGCAGCACCCGGACAGGCCTCTACGATCAGTACTTC. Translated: CASSTRTGLYDQYF.

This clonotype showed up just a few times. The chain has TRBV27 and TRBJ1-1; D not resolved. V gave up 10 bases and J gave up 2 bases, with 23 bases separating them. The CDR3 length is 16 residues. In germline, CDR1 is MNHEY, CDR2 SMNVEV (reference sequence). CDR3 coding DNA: TGTGCCATACCCCCCGGAAGTGCGGACTCTAACACTGAAGCTTTCTTT. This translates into CAIPPGSADSNTEAFF.

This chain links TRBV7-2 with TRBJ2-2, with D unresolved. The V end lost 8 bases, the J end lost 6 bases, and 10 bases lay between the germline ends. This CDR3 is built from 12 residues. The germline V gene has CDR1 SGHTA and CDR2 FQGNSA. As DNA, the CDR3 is TGTGCCAGCCACCCACATGCCGGGGAGCTGTTTTTT. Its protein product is CASHPHAGELFF.

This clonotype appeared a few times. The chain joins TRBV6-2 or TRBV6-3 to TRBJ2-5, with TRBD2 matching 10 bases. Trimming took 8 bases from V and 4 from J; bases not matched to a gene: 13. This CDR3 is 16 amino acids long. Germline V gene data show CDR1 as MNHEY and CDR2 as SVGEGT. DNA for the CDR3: TGTGCCAGCCGGCAGCGGGGGGGCCCAGTTCGAGAGACCCAGTACTTC. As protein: CASRQRGGPVRETQYF.

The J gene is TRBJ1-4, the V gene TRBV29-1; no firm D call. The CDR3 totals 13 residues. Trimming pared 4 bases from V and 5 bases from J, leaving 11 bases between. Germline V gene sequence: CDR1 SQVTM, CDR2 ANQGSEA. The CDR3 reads CSVVGQLNEKLFF. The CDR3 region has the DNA TGCAGCGTTGTAGGTCAGCTAAATGAAAAACTGTTTTTT.

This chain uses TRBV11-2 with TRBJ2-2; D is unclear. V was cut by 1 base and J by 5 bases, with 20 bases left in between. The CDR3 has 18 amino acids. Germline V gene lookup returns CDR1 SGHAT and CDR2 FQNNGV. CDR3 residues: CASSLVLDGEGVTGELFF. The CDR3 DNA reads TGTGCCAGCAGCTTAGTTTTAGATGGGGAAGGAGTTACCGGGGAGCTGTTTTTT.

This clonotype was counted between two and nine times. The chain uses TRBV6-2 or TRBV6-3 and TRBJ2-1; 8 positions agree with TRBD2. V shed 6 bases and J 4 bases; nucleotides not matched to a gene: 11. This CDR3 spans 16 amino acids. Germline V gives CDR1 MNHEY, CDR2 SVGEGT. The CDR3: CASRRAIAGNYNEQFF. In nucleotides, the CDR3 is TGTGCCAGCAGACGAGCGATAGCGGGAAATTACAATGAGCAGTTCTTC.

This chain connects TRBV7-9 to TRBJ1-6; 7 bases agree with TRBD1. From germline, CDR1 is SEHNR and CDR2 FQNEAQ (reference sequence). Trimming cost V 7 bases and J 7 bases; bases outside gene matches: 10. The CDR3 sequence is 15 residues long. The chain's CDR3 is CASTSWDSLNSPLHF. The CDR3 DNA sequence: TGTGCCAGCACCTCTTGGGACAGTCTAAATTCACCCCTCCACTTT. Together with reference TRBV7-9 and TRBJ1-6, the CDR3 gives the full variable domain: DTGVSQNPRHKITKRGQNVTFRCDPISEHNRLYWYRQTLGQGPEFLTYFQNEAQLEKSRLLSDRFSAERPKGSFSTLEIQRTEQGDSAMYLCASTSWDSLNSPLHFGNGTRLTVT.

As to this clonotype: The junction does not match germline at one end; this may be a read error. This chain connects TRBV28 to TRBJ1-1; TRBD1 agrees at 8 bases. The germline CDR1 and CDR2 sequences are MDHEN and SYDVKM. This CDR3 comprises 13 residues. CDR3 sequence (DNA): TGTTCCAGCAGTTCAGGGGGCGAGACTGAAGATTTCTTT. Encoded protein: CSSSSGGETEDFF. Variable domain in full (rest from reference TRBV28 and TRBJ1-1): DVKVTQSSRYLVKRTGEKVFLECVQDMDHENMFWYRQDPGLGLRLIYFSYDVKMKEKGDIPEGYSVSREKKERFSLILESASTNQTSMYLCSSSSGGETEDFFGQGTRLTVV.